This TCR beta chain comes out of a study of T cell responses to AZD1222 COVID-19 vaccine. Study-level background: Doses given second, at about 4 or about 12 weeks, were pooled.

The CDR3 has 13 residues. Losses at the gene ends were 3 bases for V and 6 bases for J; bases not matched to a gene: 3. Germline loops: CDR1 KGHSH, CDR2 LQKENI. The study's findings and limits: It was only after the peak T cell response that any repertoires were sampled.

Assay: immunoSEQ multiplex PCR; the TCRdb copy retains only in-frame clones and omits some. This table holds 150,000 or so clones, approximately 85% found once. Concerning this clone itself: Its specificity is not known.

The sequencing here drew on peripheral blood, taken on day 0 of AZD1222 vaccination. The chain joins TRBV18 to TRBJ1-2, with TRBD1 identical over 8 bases. This TCR was recovered from an adult in good health. CDR3 in amino acids: CASSPTGGHGYTF. In DNA, the CDR3 is TGTGCCAGCTCACCCACAGGGGGGCATGGCTACACCTTC.